The present TCR beta chain was sequenced within a study of blood T cells in healthy people across ages. The length of the CDR3 is 17 residues. Per germline, CDR1 DFQATT and CDR2 SNEGSKA (reference sequence). The V end lost 1 base, the J end lost 5 bases, and 23 bases lay between the germline ends. As concerns this clonotype: Its antigen remains unidentified.

Alongside a J-beta primer mix, a sample-barcoded 5' primer served in a second PCR lasting about 7 to 12 cycles. TCRdb reanalysed the 5' RACE reads using MiXCR and keeps one entry per CDR3 protein. The sample includes 1.6 million or so distinct CDR3 sequences, roughly a third of them seen just once. Findings and caveats of the study: Older age coincided with a roughly linear decline in TCR beta diversity per million T cells. Both higher diversity and more naive CD4+ cells marked long-lived donors when set against aged donors.

Sequenced sample: blood. V is TRBV20-1 and J is TRBJ2-5; the D gene could be TRBD1 or TRBD2 (6 bases each). The sequence was collected from a woman aged 30 to 39 in good health. The CDR3, as DNA: TGCAGTGCTAGAGGCCGGCTCACTAGGAGGGGGGACGAGACCCAGTACTTC. It is translated as CSARGRLTRRGDETQYF.